These T cell receptor beta chains were read from a single sample in a study of T cell changes during pregnancy in multiple sclerosis. Assay used: immunoSEQ multiplex PCR; TCRdb lists only in-frame clones, some missing. The sample includes tens of thousands of clones, about 93% seen only once; the top ten take roughly 1%. The starting material was peripheral blood, obtained in the first trimester of pregnancy. These receptors came from a female donor with multiple sclerosis, enrolled in a pregnancy study. Each CDR3 is given with its conserved first and last residue. The D gene is left open where the match is weak. Size values are once, few and many counts, or a class for expanded clones, and some rows have none.

CDR3 DNA: TGCGCCAGCAGCGCTGACAGGCGGGACACTGAAGCTTTCTTT
CDR3 protein: CASSADRRDTEAFF
V gene: TRBV5-1
J gene: TRBJ1-1
clone size: -
D gene: -

CDR3 DNA: TGTGCCAGCTCAGCGGGACAGGGTTCCTACGAGCAGTACTTC
CDR3 protein: CASSAGQGSYEQYF
V gene: TRBV18
J gene: TRBJ2-7
clone size: -
D gene: TRBD1

CDR3 DNA: TGTGCCAGCAGCTTGGCGGCGGGCACTGAAGCTTTCTTT
CDR3 protein: CASSLAAGTEAFF
V gene: TRBV5-4
J gene: TRBJ1-1
clone size: -
D gene: -

CDR3 DNA: TGTGCCAGCAAGGTAGGGCGGGGAGAGTACAATGAGCAGTTCTTC
CDR3 protein: CASKVGRGEYNEQFF
V gene: TRBV2
J gene: TRBJ2-1
clone size: -
D gene: -

CDR3 DNA: TGCGCCAGCAGCCAAGCTGCGGGAGACCCTGTCTCCTACGAGCAGTACTTC
CDR3 protein: CASSQAAGDPVSYEQYF
V gene: TRBV4-1
J gene: TRBJ2-7
clone size: -
D gene: TRBD2

CDR3 DNA: TGTGCCAGCAGTTTGGTAGGACAGGGCTATCAGCCCCAGCATTTT
CDR3 protein: CASSLVGQGYQPQHF
V gene: TRBV28
J gene: TRBJ1-5
clone size: -
D gene: TRBD1

CDR3 DNA: TGTGCCAGCAGCCACAGGGTTCTGCCCGATTCGAACACTGAAGCTTTCTTT
CDR3 protein: CASSHRVLPDSNTEAFF
V gene: TRBV4-2
J gene: TRBJ1-1
clone size: -
D gene: -

CDR3 DNA: TGTGCCTGGAGTGTTTTTTCCTCTAACAGGGGGAGAAGCTCCTACAATGAGCAGTTCTTC
CDR3 protein: CAWSVFSSNRGRSSYNEQFF
V gene: TRBV30
J gene: TRBJ2-1
clone size: -
D gene: TRBD1

CDR3 DNA: TGTGCCAGCAGCCTAGCTGCTGGTGCAACTAATGAAAAACTGTTTTTT
CDR3 protein: CASSLAAGATNEKLFF
V gene: TRBV5-5
J gene: TRBJ1-4
clone size: -
D gene: -

CDR3 DNA: TGTGCCAGCAGAACCCCAGGGGCCCTCCGGGCCCAGCATTTT
CDR3 protein: CASRTPGALRAQHF
V gene: TRBV28
J gene: TRBJ1-5
clone size: few
D gene: -

CDR3 DNA: TGTGCCAGCAGCCCCGGTTATCCCGGGACTTCTACCTTCTTC
CDR3 protein: CASSPGYPGTSTFF
V gene: TRBV5-6
J gene: TRBJ2-1
clone size: -
D gene: -

CDR3 DNA: TGTGCCAGCAGCCCGGGGGAGGGAACGGCCTATGGCTACACCTTC
CDR3 protein: CASSPGEGTAYGYTF
V gene: TRBV7-6
J gene: TRBJ1-2
clone size: -
D gene: -

CDR3 DNA: TGTGCCAGCAGCCCGCCGGGGGTATTTGGGGCCAACGTCCTGACTTTC
CDR3 protein: CASSPPGVFGANVLTF
V gene: TRBV5-5
J gene: TRBJ2-6
clone size: -
D gene: -

CDR3 DNA: TGCGCCAGCAGCCGAGACATCTACTCTGGAAACACCATATATTTT
CDR3 protein: CASSRDIYSGNTIYF
V gene: TRBV4-1
J gene: TRBJ1-3
clone size: -
D gene: -

CDR3 DNA: TGCGCCAGCGGAACTAGCGGGAGACGCAATGAGCAGTTCTTC
CDR3 protein: CASGTSGRRNEQFF
V gene: TRBV10-2
J gene: TRBJ2-1
clone size: -
D gene: TRBD2

CDR3 DNA: TGTGCCACCAGCAGGAGTGTCCTATCTGGGGCCAACGTCCTGACTTTC
CDR3 protein: CATSRSVLSGANVLTF
V gene: TRBV15
J gene: TRBJ2-6
clone size: -
D gene: -